The 4 T cell receptor beta chains presented below share a single source sample, sequenced in a study of CD8 T cells in ankylosing spondylitis. TCRdb passed the 5' RACE reads through MiXCR, listing each CDR3 protein once. The table records fewer than 250,000 distinct CDR3 sequences, more than 9% of them present only once. The specimen was blood, either unsorted or a sorted T cell fraction (not recorded which). Source of these receptors: a male donor with ankylosing spondylitis or in good health (not recorded which).

Ten or more counts support this clonotype. This chain joins TRBV12-3 or TRBV12-4 and TRBJ2-2; 7 positions agree with TRBD1. This CDR3 is built from 14 residues. V lost 6 bases to trimming and J lost 6 bases; unmatched junction nucleotides: 7. The CDR3 sequence: CASSTGVVAGELFF. CDR3 in DNA: TGTGCCAGCAGCACAGGGGTAGTCGCCGGGGAGCTGTTTTTT.

The chain links TRBV10-2 to TRBJ1-1, with TRBD1 identical over 7 bases. The CDR3 extends over 15 amino acids. Losses at the gene ends were 5 bases for V and 1 base for J; bases not matched to a gene: 7. Germline CDR1 is WSHSY and CDR2 is SAAADI. The CDR3 spells CASSRPTGANTEAFF. In DNA form, the CDR3 reads TGCGCCAGCAGTCGTCCTACAGGGGCGAACACTGAAGCTTTCTTT.

A few counts support this clonotype. The J gene is TRBJ1-1, the V gene TRBV29-1; the D gene is possibly TRBD1 (6 bases). This CDR3 contains 16 residues. Looked up from germline, CDR1 is SQVTM and CDR2 is ANQGSEA. Trimming left V 5 bases short and J 5 bases short, with 24 bases between. The DNA for the CDR3 is TGCAGCGTTTCCCGCCGGGACACCGAAAAAGTTACTGAAGCTTTCTTT. Translated, it gives CSVSRRDTEKVTEAFF. Filled out from reference TRBV29-1 and TRBJ1-1, the complete variable domain reads SAVISQKPSRDICQRGTSLTIQCQVDSQVTMMFWYRQQPGQSLTLIATANQGSEATYESGFVIDKFPISRPNLTFSTLTVSNMSPEDSSIYLCSVSRRDTEKVTEAFFGQGTRLTVV.

This sequence joins TRBV7-9 and TRBJ1-3; TRBD1 agrees at 9 bases. Germline CDR1 SEHNR, CDR2 FQNEAQ (reference sequence). The CDR3 is made up of 16 amino acids. The trim removed 3 bases at V and 4 bases at J, leaving 7 bases unmatched. The CDR3: CASSLGQGPFGNTIYF. The CDR3 DNA follows: TGTGCCAGCAGCTTGGGACAGGGTCCCTTCGGAAACACCATATATTTT.